Following are 9 T cell receptor beta chains from one sample sequenced in a study of blood T cell repertoires in COVID-19. Profiling relied on immunoSEQ multiplex PCR, and the TCRdb table lists in-frame clones only, not all of them. The sample holds around 100,000 clones, 85% to 90% seen once. The material sequenced was peripheral blood. The receptors here all came from a human donor in a cohort sampled during active COVID-19.

V gene TRBV14 combines with J gene TRBJ1-1, with TRBD1 identical over 8 bases. Looked up from germline, CDR1 is SGHDN and CDR2 is FVKESK. The V segment lost 4 bases and the J segment 0 bases; nucleotides outside the gene matches: 10. The CDR3 extends over 17 amino acids. CDR3: CASSPDRVVGMNTEAFF. In DNA form, the CDR3 reads TGTGCCAGCAGCCCGGACAGGGTGGTTGGAATGAACACTGAAGCTTTCTTT.

The rearrangement links TRBV15 to TRBJ1-1; maybe TRBD1 (6 bases). The germline V gene has CDR1 LNHNV and CDR2 YYDKDF (reference sequence). The CDR3 is 13 amino acids. V lost 2 bases, J lost 12 bases, and 16 bases lay in between. CDR3 loop: CATSRTVTGKTFF. CDR3 sequence (DNA): TGTGCCACCAGCAGAACCGTAACAGGGAAGACTTTCTTT.

V is TRBV3-1 (or the pseudogene TRBV3-2) and J is TRBJ2-7; the match to TRBD2 covers 8 bases. The CDR3 spans 17 residues. Germline CDR1 reads LGHDT; CDR2 reads YNNKEL (reference sequence). The trim removed 4 bases at V and 2 bases at J, leaving 13 bases unmatched. The CDR3 protein is CASSPTPGTGGPYEQYF. The CDR3 DNA reads TGTGCCAGCAGCCCGACCCCCGGGACGGGAGGGCCCTACGAGCAGTACTTC.

The chain combines TRBV11-2 with TRBJ2-2; 9 bases align to TRBD2. This CDR3 is built from 13 residues. Trimming cost V 5 bases and J 5 bases; bases outside gene matches: 0. Germline V gene lookup returns CDR1 SGHAT and CDR2 FQNNGV. CDR3 DNA: TGTGCCAGCAGCCTAGCGGGAACCGGGGAGCTGTTTTTT. It translates to CASSLAGTGELFF.

This clone was found once. V gene TRBV30 combines with J gene TRBJ1-2, with a tentative D call TRBD1 (5 bases). The CDR3 runs 12 residues. Per the germline V gene, CDR1 is GTSNPN and CDR2 is SVGIG (reference sequence). V was pared by 2 bases and J by 14 bases, with 18 bases between. CDR3 region: CAWSRAQGRATF. The CDR3 region has the DNA TGTGCCTGGAGTAGGGCGCAGGGAAGGGCTACCTTC.

J is TRBJ2-5 and V is TRBV12-2; the D call TRBD2 from the table was never checked on the DNA. TRBV12-2 is given as a pseudogene. The CDR3 loop spans 15 amino acids. In DNA form, the CDR3 reads TGTGCAAGTCGCTTAGGCTCTGCGGGTCCGGCGGCCCAGTACTTC. Translated: CASRLGSAGPAAQYF.

Here the CDR3 DNA reads TGTGCCAGCAGGGGGGAGGGACGAATCACAGATACGCAGTATTTT. Translating it yields CASRGEGRITDTQYF. The chain carries TRBV27 and TRBJ2-3, with 7 bases lining up with TRBD2. There are 15 residues in the CDR3. Germline assignment: CDR1 MNHEY and CDR2 SMNVEV (reference sequence). Unmatched junction bases numbered 8, after V lost 6 bases and J lost 2 bases.

CDR3 sequence reads: CASSLVGTYEQYF. The CDR3 DNA is TGTGCCAGCAGTTTAGTCGGGACCTACGAGCAGTACTTC. The chain employs TRBV12-3 or TRBV12-4 and TRBJ2-7; maybe TRBD2 (5 bases). The CDR3 runs 13 residues. V lost 1 base to trimming and J lost 2 bases, with 6 bases between them.

The V and J genes are TRBV2 and TRBJ2-5, with D tentatively TRBD2 (5 bases). The CDR3 totals 14 residues. The V gene's germline CDR1 is SNHLY and CDR2 FYNNEI. V was clipped by 4 bases and J by 4 bases, with 13 bases between them. Here the CDR3 reads CASSGELVLETQYF. In nucleotides, the CDR3 is TGTGCCAGCAGTGGAGAACTAGTTTTAGAGACCCAGTACTTC.